The present entry profiles one T cell receptor beta chain with its context. There is no known antigen for this receptor. Per-nucleotide qualities are absent, and no much larger clonotype sits a single base away. This sample is part of a study of T cells after posttransplantation cyclophosphamide (dated by TCRdb to about 2016). Broadly, across the study: T cell repertoire reconstitution was tracked by TRB sequencing after myeloablative bone marrow transplantation in which posttransplantation cyclophosphamide was used as GVHD prophylaxis. Public TRB sequences were checked against a database of over 3,600 sequences associated with responses to pathogens, tumor antigens, self-antigens and alloantigens. Antigen receptor sequencing covered samples from approximately 32 PTCy-treated patients and around 16 of their related bone marrow donors. Because TRA and TRB clonality correlated tightly in 8 to 10 samples, the subsequent TCR analyses were limited to TRB only. Blood from all 35 or so PTCy patients who had 1-year posttransplant specimens underwent TRB sequencing. TRB sequencing was also done on up to 3 additional blood samples from 2 to 5.2 years after transplant in 3 patients, and on pretransplant blood from 4 patients.

Genomic DNA was used for TRB sequencing, which was performed with the immunoSEQ assay at survey resolution or with the hsTCRB kit. Under the source paper's analysis protocol: Initial read processing used immunoSEQ software, and repertoire analyses used the LymphoSeq R package. Clonality was computed as 1 minus normalized Shannon entropy, and a Gini coefficient was also calculated for each TRB dataset. Phenotypes of unsorted samples were inferred by mapping TRB sequences from sorted subsets of the recipient or donor onto the same recipient's unsorted samples. TCRdb retrieved this table from immuneACCESS and kept in-frame rearrangements only. Not all clones are present; in checked studies, unresolved V genes account for under half, and no reason is known for the remainder. Clonal size and the V and J genes are those of that table, whereas D and trimming came from the DNA. This sample was tabulated with about 41,000 clones, among which there are no singletons. Roughly 5.9% of the sample rests with the top ten.

Study-level results and caveats: At 1-2 months, donor-recipient similarity was low but rose over the first year, and the later blood repertoires were often dominated by donor CD8+ memory clones. The TRB repertoires of T cells infiltrating skin or the GI tract showed only limited overlap with the TRB repertoires found in blood. Across more than 35 patients, recipient CMV seropositivity and CMV reactivation were highly associated with TRB clonality; PTCy diversity was similar to CNI/methotrexate controls.

Related bone marrow donors provided peripheral blood samples on the day of marrow donation. Peripheral blood and bone marrow mononuclear cells were isolated by Ficoll-Hypaque density centrifugation and were cryopreserved. The sample was PBMCs. The TCR sequence derives from a man in his thirties or forties in good health and a related stem cell transplant donor.

CDR3 protein: CASSPLRIDPIYF. The bases are TGTGCCAGCAGCCCCCTCAGGATAGACCCCATATATTTT. The sequence links TRBV12-3 or TRBV12-4 to TRBJ1-3, with no reliable assignment of the D segment. V gives up 6 bases and J gives up 11 bases, and the segment between their germline ends measures 17 bases. The CDR3 measures 13 amino acids from cysteine to phenylalanine. The DNA shown is the 39-base CDR3, in frame from base 1.